These T cell receptor beta chains were read from a single sample in a study of T-cell memory formation after mild COVID-19. TCRdb analysed the 5' RACE reads with MiXCR anew, one entry per CDR3 protein. This table has about 250,000 distinct CDR3 sequences, 15% appearing once. The sequenced material came from PBMCs or a T cell subset sorted from them (not recorded which). These receptors came from an adult woman who had mild COVID-19 (a few samples of this study predate the infection). Cell type and time point are not known. CDR3s include the opening cysteine and the closing phenylalanine or tryptophan. The order of the fields is D gene, V gene, J gene, CDR3 protein. A D gene is named only where the DNA matches it firmly.

-	TRBV13	TRBJ2-2	CASSSLDAHTGELFF
-	TRBV7-8	TRBJ2-1	CASSPGGAGASAYNEQFF
TRBD1	TRBV7-9	TRBJ1-5	CASSFKDRHIQPQHF
TRBD1	TRBV10-2	TRBJ2-7	CASTGGYEQYF
-	TRBV29-1	TRBJ2-3	CSGVRGETQYF
-	TRBV5-4	TRBJ2-2	CASNLQGNGELFF
-	TRBV12-3/TRBV12-4	TRBJ2-5	CASSRSGTRLEETQYF
-	TRBV2	TRBJ2-1	CASNTPAAYNEQFF
-	TRBV7-3	TRBJ1-4	CASSLGGGEKLFF
TRBD2	TRBV18	TRBJ2-7	CASSPGRTSHYEQYF
TRBD2	TRBV7-2	TRBJ2-7	CASSLALAGAEQYF
TRBD1	TRBV10-3	TRBJ2-1	CATGQGGNEQFF
TRBD2	TRBV6-2/TRBV6-3	TRBJ2-1	CASSYSGTSGNKQFF
-	TRBV24-1	TRBJ2-7	CATSDTAVGGPIYEQYF
-	TRBV9	TRBJ2-7	CASSVDGASYEQYF
-	TRBV12-3/TRBV12-4	TRBJ2-3	CASSVGGGVGPDTQYF
-	TRBV11-2	TRBJ1-1	CASSLASTEWTEAFF
TRBD1	TRBV5-4	TRBJ1-2	CASSFGPGTANYGYTF
-	TRBV3-1	TRBJ2-2	CASSHALGAGNTGELFF
TRBD1	TRBV18	TRBJ2-7	CASSPGTGYYEQYF
-	TRBV5-5	TRBJ2-5	CASSLVPQETQYF
-	TRBV20-1	TRBJ2-1	CSASYPGPGDEQFF
-	TRBV24-1	TRBJ2-5	CATSDSGRQETQYF
-	TRBV10-2	TRBJ1-1	CASSRISMNTEAFF
-	TRBV5-1	TRBJ2-5	CASSGAMGVGGSVEETQYF
-	TRBV20-1	TRBJ1-6	CSAMVGSSYNSPLHF
-	TRBV12-3/TRBV12-4	TRBJ2-2	CASTREAARLGGELFF
TRBD2	TRBV24-1	TRBJ2-3	CATSDFGGRATDTQYF
-	TRBV5-4	TRBJ2-3	CASSRDSTDTQYF
TRBD2	TRBV2	TRBJ2-1	CASSDLLGLAGRYEQFF
-	TRBV3-1	TRBJ2-1	CAALGGGNEQFF
-	TRBV5-6	TRBJ1-1	CASSKVLATLNTEAFF
TRBD2	TRBV7-2	TRBJ2-7	CASNKPGRGASYEQYF
-	TRBV5-1	TRBJ2-2	CASLPGGGPVTGELFF